These 28 T cell receptor beta chains were all obtained from the same sample, sequenced in a study of long-term antiretroviral therapy in people with HIV. Survey level was the resolution at which the v3.0 immunoSEQ assay ran. Method: immunoSEQ multiplex PCR; TCRdb's copy keeps in-frame clones and lacks some. The table lists tens of thousands of clones, approximately 85% of them singletons. This material consisted of unsorted PBMCs, taken around 3.3 years after starting antiretroviral therapy. All receptors derive from a man in his late teens or twenties with HIV.

The chain employs TRBV5-6 and TRBJ2-1, with a possible D match to TRBD1 (8 bases). There are 14 residues in the CDR3. Trimming removed 1 base at V and 8 bases at J, with 13 bases between. Germline assignment: CDR1 SGHDT and CDR2 YYEEEE. CDR3 sequence: CASSLTGGGYEQFF. The DNA of the CDR3 is TGTGCCAGCAGCTTGACAGGGGGGGGCTATGAGCAGTTCTTC.

This clone was observed once. The chain uses TRBV6-5 and TRBJ2-7; D possibly matches TRBD1 or TRBD2 (7 bases each). Trimming cost V 5 bases and J 6 bases, with 17 bases left between them. Germline V lookup: CDR1 MNHEY, CDR2 SVGAGI. The CDR3 length is 14 residues. CDR3 DNA: TGTGCCAGCAGTAGCGGGACAGAGGTCCTCGAGCAGTACTTC. Its protein product is CASSSGTEVLEQYF.

This clone was detected only once. The CDR3 coding sequence is TGCGCCAGCAGCTTGGGAGGAGACCCCTACGAGCAGTACTTC. Translating it yields CASSLGGDPYEQYF. The chain couples TRBV5-1 to TRBJ2-7; no definite D call. The CDR3 is made up of 14 amino acids. V lost 0 bases and J 2 bases, leaving 9 bases between the germline ends. Germline loops: CDR1 SGHRS, CDR2 YFSETQ.

The gene calls are TRBV19 and TRBJ1-1; the D is unclear. CDR1 and CDR2 from the germline V gene are LNHDA and SQIVND (reference sequence). V lost 3 bases, J lost 0 bases, and 8 bases lay in between. The CDR3 is made up of 14 amino acids. CDR3 DNA sequence: TGTGCCAGTAGTATCCCCGCCTTGAACACTGAAGCTTTCTTT. The encoded protein is CASSIPALNTEAFF.

The rearrangement links TRBV5-1 to TRBJ2-3; D gene uncertain. From germline, CDR1 is SGHRS and CDR2 YFSETQ. This CDR3 region has 11 residues. The germline V and J ends were trimmed by 5 bases and 4 bases, with 5 bases remaining between them. CDR3 nucleotide sequence: TGCGCCAGCAGGGCTTCAGATACGCAGTATTTT. Its protein product is CASRASDTQYF.

The rearrangement links TRBV5-1 to TRBJ2-2; possibly TRBD1 for D (6 bases). This CDR3 is 15 amino acids long. V dropped 1 base and J dropped 0 bases, with 7 bases sitting between them. Germline CDR1 SGHRS, CDR2 YFSETQ. The DNA of the CDR3 is TGCGCCAGCAGCTTGACAGGGTCGAACACCGGGGAGCTGTTTTTT. Its translation is CASSLTGSNTGELFF.

This clone was counted a single time. The J gene is TRBJ2-7, the V gene TRBV5-8; D unresolved. Germline CDR1 and CDR2: SGHTS and YDEGEE. The CDR3 covers 10 residues. V dropped 2 bases and J dropped 3 bases, with 0 bases sitting between them. The CDR3 spells CASSFYEQYF. As DNA, the CDR3 is TGTGCCAGCAGCTTCTACGAGCAGTACTTC. Full variable domain (rest looked up from reference TRBV5-8 and TRBJ2-7): EAGVTQSPTHLIKTRGQQATLRCSPISGHTSVYWYQQALGLGLQFLLWYDEGEERNRGNFPPRFSGRQFPNYSSELNVNALELEDSALYLCASSFYEQYFGPGTRLTVT.

The rearrangement links TRBV5-5 to TRBJ1-5; D call uncertain. The CDR3 has 12 amino acids. With 3 bases removed from V and 4 bases from J, the gap between germline ends came to 5 bases. Germline V gives CDR1 SGHKS, CDR2 YYEKEE (reference sequence). CDR3 sequence (DNA): TGTGCCAGCAGCTCAGGAAATCAGCCCCAGCATTTT. Amino acid sequence: CASSSGNQPQHF. Variable domain in full (rest from reference TRBV5-5 and TRBJ1-5): DAGVTQSPTHLIKTRGQQVTLRCSPISGHKSVSWYQQVLGQGPQFIFQYYEKEERGRGNFPDRFSARQFPNYSSELNVNALLLGDSALYLCASSSGNQPQHFGDGTRLSIL.

This clone was seen a handful of times. The rearrangement uses TRBV6-1 and TRBJ1-5; D possibly corresponds to TRBD1 (5 bases). Germline V lookup: CDR1 MNHNS, CDR2 SASEGT. Trimming left V 5 bases short and J 4 bases short, with 9 bases between. The CDR3 runs 13 residues. For the CDR3, the DNA is TGTGCCAGCAGTCGGGGGAGGAATCAGCCCCAGCATTTT. Its translation is CASSRGRNQPQHF.

The CDR3 sequence is CASSSTGYLLNGYTF. As DNA, the CDR3 is TGTGCCAGCAGCTCTACAGGGTATCTTTTAAATGGCTACACCTTC. This chain joins TRBV5-6 and TRBJ1-2; a possible D gene is TRBD1 (6 bases). Germline-derived CDR1 and CDR2 are SGHDT and YYEEEE. V dropped 3 bases and J dropped 6 bases, with 18 bases sitting between them. This CDR3 has 15 amino acids.

The chain carries TRBV11-2 and TRBJ2-7; 15 positions agree with TRBD2. The V gene's germline CDR1 is SGHAT and CDR2 FQNNGV. V gave up 3 bases and J gave up 6 bases; unmatched junction bases: 6. CDR3 length equals 16 residues. The CDR3 is CASSLGLAGGRGEQYF. The CDR3, as DNA: TGTGCCAGCAGCTTGGGACTAGCGGGGGGCCGGGGCGAGCAGTACTTC.

The table lists this clone with a few counts. The genes are TRBV9 and TRBJ1-5; D gene uncertain. The ends were cut back, 0 bases at V and 9 bases at J, with 13 bases in the middle. Looked up from germline, CDR1 is SGDLS and CDR2 is YYNGEE. The CDR3 spans 14 residues. CDR3 sequence reads: CASSVVMAGRPQHF. CDR3 in DNA: TGTGCCAGCAGCGTAGTAATGGCCGGCCGGCCCCAGCATTTT.

The chain uses TRBV19 and TRBJ2-2; TRBD1 is a possible D gene (6 bases). V lost 0 bases and J 5 bases, leaving 7 bases between the germline ends. Germline CDR1 is LNHDA and CDR2 is SQIVND (reference sequence). This CDR3 has 14 residues. The CDR3 region has the DNA TGTGCCAGTAGTATAGAGGGGGCAACCGGGGAGCTGTTTTTT. As protein: CASSIEGATGELFF.

The chain has TRBV7-3 and TRBJ1-2; perhaps TRBD1 as D (5 bases). Germline V gives CDR1 SGHTA, CDR2 FQGTGA. The CDR3 runs to 13 residues. V gave up 5 bases and J gave up 8 bases, with 15 bases separating them. CDR3 region: CASSLGPGQGYTF. In DNA form, the CDR3 reads TGTGCCAGCAGCCTTGGACCAGGGCAAGGCTACACCTTC.

The V and J genes are TRBV18 and TRBJ1-2, with D possibly being TRBD1 (6 bases). Germline CDR1 is KGHSH and CDR2 is LQKENI. Trimming removed 3 bases at V and 3 bases at J, with 14 bases between. The CDR3 is 15 residues long. The CDR3 sequence: CASSPAGARDYGYTF. The DNA for the CDR3 is TGTGCCAGCTCACCGGCGGGGGCGCGGGACTATGGCTACACCTTC.

The gene calls are TRBV6-6 and TRBJ1-5, with 7 nucleotides matching TRBD1. CDR3 length: 15 residues. V dropped 2 bases and J dropped 5; count of bases not matched to a gene: 6. The germline gives CDR1 MNHNY, CDR2 SVGAGI (reference sequence). The CDR3 is CASSYPGGPDQPQHF. The CDR3 DNA follows: TGTGCCAGCAGTTACCCAGGGGGGCCTGATCAGCCCCAGCATTTT.

The V and J genes are TRBV5-1 and TRBJ2-3, with 8 nucleotides matching TRBD2. V was pared by 7 bases and J by 2 bases, with 9 bases of the junction left unmatched. In germline, CDR1 is SGHRS, CDR2 YFSETQ. The CDR3 spans 15 residues. The CDR3 DNA follows: TGCGCCAGCGGAGGAGAGCGGGGGCCCACAGATACGCAGTATTTT. Translating it yields CASGGERGPTDTQYF.

The rearrangement links TRBV4-3 to TRBJ1-1; maybe TRBD1 (6 bases). Germline V gene sequence: CDR1 LGHNA, CDR2 YSLEER. Trimming stripped 4 bases from V and 1 base from J, with 10 bases between. The CDR3 has 14 residues. CDR3 DNA: TGCGCCAGCAGCCCCGGGGGGCCGAACACTGAAGCTTTCTTT. It translates to CASSPGGPNTEAFF.

V gene TRBV11-3 combines with J gene TRBJ1-1, with 7 nucleotides matching TRBD1. CDR1 and CDR2 from the germline V gene are SGHNT and YENEEA. The CDR3 length is 17 residues. With 4 bases clipped from V and 1 base from J, the junction kept 12 bases outside the gene matches. DNA for the CDR3: TGTGCCAGCAGCTCGGGGGACAGATTGAAACCGAACACTGAAGCTTTCTTT. Translated: CASSSGDRLKPNTEAFF. Using reference TRBV11-3 and TRBJ1-1 for the parts outside the CDR3, the full variable domain is EAGVVQSPRYKIIEKKQPVAFWCNPISGHNTLYWYLQNLGQGPELLIRYENEEAVDDSQLPKDRFSAERLKGVDSTLKIQPAELGDSAVYLCASSSGDRLKPNTEAFFGQGTRLTVV.

The chain couples TRBV7-9 to TRBJ2-3, with D uncertain. The CDR3 is 16 residues long. V was trimmed by 4 bases and J by 8 bases, leaving 22 bases between them. Per germline, CDR1 SEHNR and CDR2 FQNEAQ (reference sequence). The CDR3 nucleotides read TGTGCCAGCAGCTCACCCGGAGTTATATCCTGGTTTACGCAGTATTTT. Translation gives CASSSPGVISWFTQYF.

CDR3 coding DNA: TGTGCCAGCAGTCCCATCCTCGCCGACAGGGCCCCCTACGAGCAGTACTTC. Amino acids: CASSPILADRAPYEQYF. The genes are TRBV28 and TRBJ2-7, with 7 bases aligning to TRBD1. V dropped 5 bases and J dropped 2; count of bases not matched to a gene: 15. This CDR3 comprises 17 residues. The germline V gene encodes CDR1 MDHEN and CDR2 SYDVKM. Supplemented by reference TRBV28 and TRBJ2-7, the full variable domain reads DVKVTQSSRYLVKRTGEKVFLECVQDMDHENMFWYRQDPGLGLRLIYFSYDVKMKEKGDIPEGYSVSREKKERFSLILESASTNQTSMYLCASSPILADRAPYEQYFGPGTRLTVT.

The chain joins TRBV6-5 to TRBJ1-2; tentative D call: TRBD1 (6 bases). The CDR3 runs to 15 residues. Trimming pared 6 bases from V and 0 bases from J, leaving 14 bases between. Germline lookup yields CDR1 MNHEY and CDR2 SVGAGI. CDR3 loop: CASREPGTTNYGYTF. The CDR3 DNA reads TGTGCCAGCAGAGAGCCCGGGACAACTAACTATGGCTACACCTTC.

The chain employs TRBV28 and TRBJ1-5; D not resolved. Germline CDR1 is MDHEN and CDR2 is SYDVKM. This CDR3 region has 13 residues. Trimming shortened V by 7 bases and J by 4 bases, and 11 bases separated the two germline ends. This CDR3 is CASMDSLNQPQHF. In DNA form, the CDR3 reads TGTGCCAGCATGGATTCCTTGAATCAGCCCCAGCATTTT. The variable domain in full, with the rest retrieved from reference TRBV28 and TRBJ1-5, is DVKVTQSSRYLVKRTGEKVFLECVQDMDHENMFWYRQDPGLGLRLIYFSYDVKMKEKGDIPEGYSVSREKKERFSLILESASTNQTSMYLCASMDSLNQPQHFGDGTRLSIL.

The J gene is TRBJ2-2, the V gene TRBV9, with 8 nucleotides matching TRBD2. The CDR3 loop spans 18 amino acids. Germline CDR1 and CDR2: SGDLS and YYNGEE. V gave up 3 bases and J gave up 2 bases; unmatched junction bases: 12. CDR3 in DNA: TGTGCCAGCAGCGCGATCCGTTCCGGGAGGGCCAACACCGGGGAGCTGTTTTTT. Translated: CASSAIRSGRANTGELFF.

This chain links TRBV20-1 with TRBJ2-3; D gene uncertain. Germline V gives CDR1 DFQATT, CDR2 SNEGSKA (reference sequence). The CDR3 runs 11 residues. Trimming removed 5 bases from V and 4 bases from J, with 7 bases in between. In DNA form, the CDR3 reads TGCAGTGCTTGCAACCCAGATACGCAGTATTTT. Protein product: CSACNPDTQYF.

The rearrangement uses TRBV9 and TRBJ1-5; D remains ambiguous. The germline gives CDR1 SGDLS, CDR2 YYNGEE. This CDR3 comprises 17 residues. V gave up 3 bases and J gave up 3 bases, with 19 bases separating them. CDR3 sequence reads: CASSATRDPIPNQPQHF. The CDR3 bases are TGTGCCAGCAGCGCTACGCGGGATCCCATCCCCAATCAGCCCCAGCATTTT.

V gene TRBV15 combines with J gene TRBJ1-3; the match to TRBD1 covers 8 bases. This CDR3 contains 17 residues. CDR1 LNHNV and CDR2 YYDKDF come from the germline V gene (reference sequence). The V and J ends lost 0 bases and 2 bases, in that order; junction bases with no gene match: 6. In DNA, the CDR3 is TGTGCCACCAGCAGAGAACACAGGGGACAGGCTGGAAACACCATATATTTT. This encodes CATSREHRGQAGNTIYF.

J is TRBJ2-7 and V is TRBV29-1; D is undetermined. The CDR3 consists of 13 residues. Trimming left V 5 bases short and J 2 bases short, with 13 bases between. CDR1 and CDR2 from the germline V gene are SQVTM and ANQGSEA. Here the CDR3 DNA reads TGCAGCGTTCTCCCCGGAAGGGCCTACGAGCAGTACTTC. This encodes CSVLPGRAYEQYF.